Below are 17 T cell receptor beta chains sequenced from a single sample in a study of blood T cell repertoires in COVID-19. This table comes from immunoSEQ multiplex PCR, and its TCRdb copy is limited to in-frame clones, with some not included. The sample holds roughly 200,000 clones, approximately 78% seen once. The sample comprised peripheral blood. These receptors came from a woman aged 80 or over with active or convalescent COVID-19.

V usage is TRBV5-1 and J usage is TRBJ1-4; TRBD1 might be the D (5 bases). Between the trimmed V and J ends, which lost 0 bases and 6 bases, there was a span of 15 bases. CDR1 and CDR2 (germline): SGHRS, YFSETQ. This CDR3 comprises 16 residues. This CDR3 is CASSLAGRGGDEKLFF. The CDR3 nucleotides are TGCGCCAGCAGCTTGGCCGGTAGGGGAGGAGATGAAAAACTGTTTTTT.

The chain is built from TRBV19 and TRBJ2-7; 7 bases agree with TRBD1. The CDR3 covers 15 residues. Per the germline V gene, CDR1 is LNHDA and CDR2 is SQIVND (reference sequence). The trim removed 5 bases at V and 4 bases at J, leaving 11 bases unmatched. DNA for the CDR3: TGTGCCAGTAGTCCACGGGACAGCAGGGCTTACGAGCAGTACTTC. This sequence encodes CASSPRDSRAYEQYF. The full variable domain, in which reference TRBV19 and TRBJ2-7 provide the parts outside the CDR3, is DGGITQSPKYLFRKEGQNVTLSCEQNLNHDAMYWYRQDPGQGLRLIYYSQIVNDFQKGDIAEGYSVSREKKESFPLTVTSAQKNPTAFYLCASSPRDSRAYEQYFGPGTRLTVT.

This chain connects TRBV19 to TRBJ2-1; possibly TRBD2 for D (5 bases). V lost 7 bases and J lost 5, with 15 bases in between. Germline CDR1 is LNHDA and CDR2 is SQIVND (reference sequence). This CDR3 has 14 amino acids. CDR3 nucleotide sequence: TGTGCCAGTACTTTGATCAGCGGAAACAATGAGCAGTTCTTC. Its translation: CASTLISGNNEQFF.

CDR3 sequence (DNA): TGCGCCAGCAGCCAAGGGTCGGGGGGCTCGCTCTATGGCTACACCTTC. Its translation: CASSQGSGGSLYGYTF. The chain employs TRBV4-1 and TRBJ1-2; perhaps TRBD1 as D (6 bases). Deletions cut 1 base from V and 4 bases from J, with 16 bases between. The CDR3 loop spans 16 amino acids. Germline assignment: CDR1 MGHRA and CDR2 YSYEKL.

The rearrangement joins TRBV3-1 (or the pseudogene TRBV3-2) to TRBJ1-2; D remains ambiguous. Germline CDR1 reads LGHDT; CDR2 reads YNNKEL (reference sequence). This CDR3 region has 14 residues. The V end was cut by 0 bases, the J end by 7 bases, with 12 bases between. CDR3 residues: CASSQDGRTSGYTF. The CDR3 coding sequence is TGTGCCAGCAGCCAAGATGGTAGAACGAGTGGCTACACCTTC.

This chain joins TRBV19 and TRBJ1-2; a weak D match, TRBD1 (5 bases). This CDR3 is 14 amino acids long. Trimming left V 4 bases short and J 5 bases short, with 14 bases between. Germline CDR1 LNHDA, CDR2 SQIVND (reference sequence). CDR3 DNA: TGTGCCAGTAGTAATTCGGGGGGACTGTATGGCTACACCTTC. Its protein product is CASSNSGGLYGYTF.

The J gene is TRBJ1-2, the V gene TRBV25-1; D is unclear. The germline V and J ends were trimmed by 3 bases and 9 bases, with 11 bases remaining between them. Germline V gene lookup returns CDR1 MGHDK and CDR2 SYGVNS. The CDR3 is made up of 12 amino acids. The CDR3 nucleotides read TGTGCCAGCAGTGAGGACTCCGGTAGCTACACCTTC. This encodes CASSEDSGSYTF.

As DNA, the CDR3 is TGTGCCAGCAGTTCCGTCTCCTCGTTCGACGTC. Translated: CASSSVSSFDV. The V call is TRBV28, the J call TRBJ2-7; D gene uncertain. The V gene's germline CDR1 is MDHEN and CDR2 SYDVKM. There are 11 residues in the CDR3.

The CDR3 protein is CASSITGLGNQPQHF. The CDR3 DNA sequence: TGTGCCAGTAGTATTACAGGGTTAGGCAATCAGCCCCAGCATTTT. The chain employs TRBV19 and TRBJ1-5; perhaps TRBD1 as D (6 bases). V was pared by 3 bases and J by 2 bases, with 11 bases between. Germline V gives CDR1 LNHDA, CDR2 SQIVND (reference sequence). The CDR3 runs to 15 residues.

This chain joins TRBV7-2 and TRBJ2-3; tentatively, D is TRBD2 (5 bases). The CDR3 contains 12 residues. With 7 bases removed from V and 1 base from J, the gap between germline ends came to 6 bases. Germline V gene sequence: CDR1 SGHTA, CDR2 FQGNSA. The chain's CDR3 is CASIGGTDTQYF. CDR3 in DNA: TGTGCCAGCATCGGGGGCACAGATACGCAGTATTTT. The entire variable domain, with the rest obtained from reference TRBV7-2 and TRBJ2-3, is as follows: GAGVSQSPSNKVTEKGKDVELRCDPISGHTALYWYRQSLGQGLEFLIYFQGNSAPDKSGLPSDRFSAERTGGSVSTLTIQRTQQEDSAVYLCASIGGTDTQYFGPGTRLTVL.

This clone was counted a single time. This rearrangement joins TRBV6-6 to TRBJ2-5, with D perhaps TRBD2 (5 bases). The CDR3 totals 14 residues. The V gene's germline CDR1 is MNHNY and CDR2 SVGAGI (reference sequence). Trimming left V 0 bases short and J 5 bases short, with 10 bases between. CDR3 loop: CASSYSSRGETQYF. CDR3 bases: TGTGCCAGCAGTTACTCGAGTAGAGGGGAGACCCAGTACTTC.

The chain has TRBV7-9 and TRBJ2-7, with 11 bases fitting TRBD1. J gave up 7 bases and V 2 bases, and 13 bases lay outside the gene matches. The CDR3 is 17 amino acids. Per the germline V gene, CDR1 is SEHNR and CDR2 is FQNEAQ (reference sequence). The CDR3 reads CASSLFSGRTGGREQYF. DNA for the CDR3: TGTGCCAGCAGCTTATTTAGTGGGAGGACAGGGGGCAGGGAGCAGTACTTC.

V gene TRBV4-2 combines with J gene TRBJ2-3; 8 nucleotides agree with TRBD2. J gave up 4 bases and V 4 bases, and 13 bases lay outside the gene matches. CDR3 length: 17 amino acids. From germline, CDR1 is LGHNA and CDR2 YNFKEQ. In DNA, the CDR3 is TGTGCCAGCAGCCCCTCCCTCGGGTCGGGGGGGCCAGATACGCAGTATTTT. This gives the protein CASSPSLGSGGPDTQYF.

The chain links TRBV3-1 (or the pseudogene TRBV3-2) to TRBJ2-2; TRBD2 is a possible D gene (5 bases). V gave up 4 bases and J gave up 3 bases, with 9 bases separating them. The CDR3 is 14 residues long. Per germline, CDR1 LGHDT and CDR2 YNNKEL (reference sequence). The CDR3 loop reads CASSPTRDTGELFF. Here the CDR3 DNA reads TGTGCCAGCAGCCCAACTAGGGACACCGGGGAGCTGTTTTTT.

In its sample, this clone was seen a few times. The V gene is TRBV28, the J gene TRBJ2-2; 12 nucleotides match TRBD2. This CDR3 spans 15 amino acids. Per the germline V gene, CDR1 is MDHEN and CDR2 is SYDVKM. V gave up 6 bases and J gave up 6 bases; unmatched junction bases: 5. CDR3 coding DNA: TGTGCCAGCAGGTCTAGCGGGGGGGCCTCCGGGGAGCTGTTTTTT. Translated: CASRSSGGASGELFF. Full variable domain (rest looked up from reference TRBV28 and TRBJ2-2): DVKVTQSSRYLVKRTGEKVFLECVQDMDHENMFWYRQDPGLGLRLIYFSYDVKMKEKGDIPEGYSVSREKKERFSLILESASTNQTSMYLCASRSSGGASGELFFGEGSRLTVL.

The chain is built from TRBV18 and TRBJ1-6; D not resolved. This CDR3 comprises 14 residues. Germline V gives CDR1 KGHSH, CDR2 LQKENI. The germline V and J ends were trimmed by 0 bases and 10 bases, with 10 bases remaining between them. CDR3 amino acids: CASSPPGRNSPLHF. The CDR3 coding sequence is TGTGCCAGCTCACCACCAGGGAGGAACTCACCCCTCCACTTT.

This clone was counted once. The CDR3 loop is CASSGQFNEKLFF. In DNA, the CDR3 is TGTGCCAGCAGTGGACAGTTTAATGAAAAACTGTTTTTT. The V call is TRBV2, the J call TRBJ1-4, with D tentatively TRBD1 (5 bases). The CDR3 runs 13 residues. V lost 4 bases to trimming and J lost 4 bases, with 7 bases between them. Looked up from germline, CDR1 is SNHLY and CDR2 is FYNNEI.